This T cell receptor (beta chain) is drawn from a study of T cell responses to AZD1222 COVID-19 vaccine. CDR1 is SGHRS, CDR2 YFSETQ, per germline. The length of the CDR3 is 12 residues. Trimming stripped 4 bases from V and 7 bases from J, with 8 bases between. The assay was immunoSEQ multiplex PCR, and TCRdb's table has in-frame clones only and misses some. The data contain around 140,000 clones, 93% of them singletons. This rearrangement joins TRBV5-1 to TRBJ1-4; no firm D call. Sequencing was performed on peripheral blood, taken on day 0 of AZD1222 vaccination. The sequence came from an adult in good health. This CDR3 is CASSAQGEKLFF. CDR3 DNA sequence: TGCGCCAGCAGCGCGCAAGGTGAAAAACTGTTTTTT.